The clone carrying this T cell receptor beta chain has only a few counts. The antigen is unknown. Trimming pared 5 bases from V and 2 bases from J, leaving 13 bases between. This CDR3 has 14 amino acids. This sample stems from a study of response to subunit inactivated influenza vaccine. Study-level findings and limits: Each seasonal influenza vaccination recruits few new T cells, the authors suggested.

A single record per CDR3 protein comes from TCRdb applying MiXCR to the RT-PCR reads. Here the sample spans hundreds of thousands of distinct CDR3 sequences, roughly 22% being singletons. The genes are TRBV12-3 or TRBV12-4 and TRBJ2-7, with a weak D call TRBD1 (5 bases). Source: PBMCs from blood, taken about 20 months after vaccination. This TCR was sampled from a man in his fifties or sixties who received an inactivated influenza vaccine. This chain's CDR3 is CASSPGHQPYEQYF. DNA of the CDR3: TGTGCCAGCAGTCCCGGACACCAGCCCTACGAGCAGTACTTC.